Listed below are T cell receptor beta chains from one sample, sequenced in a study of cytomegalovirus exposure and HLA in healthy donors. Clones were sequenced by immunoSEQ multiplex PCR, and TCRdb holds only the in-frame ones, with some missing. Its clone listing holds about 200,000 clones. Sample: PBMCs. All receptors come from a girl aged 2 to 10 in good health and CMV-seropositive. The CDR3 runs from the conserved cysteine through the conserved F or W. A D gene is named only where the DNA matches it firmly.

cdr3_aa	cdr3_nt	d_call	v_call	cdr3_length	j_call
CASSFGGFTEAFF	TGTGCCAGCAGTTTTGGGGGGTTCACTGAAGCTTTCTTT	-	TRBV27	13	TRBJ1-1
CASSVTGTGTEKLFF	TGTGCCAGCAGTGTTACCGGGACAGGAACGGAAAAACTGTTTTTT	TRBD1	TRBV6-1	15	TRBJ1-4
CSADGTSARSTDTQYF	TGCAGCGCCGATGGGACTAGCGCGCGAAGCACAGATACGCAGTATTTT	TRBD2	TRBV29-1	16	TRBJ2-3
CASSLGGEAGVKQYF	TGTGCCAGCAGCTTAGGGGGTGAGGCCGGGGTAAAGCAGTACTTC	-	TRBV7-2	15	TRBJ2-7
CASSPGTGSYEQYF	TGCGCCAGCAGCCCCGGGACAGGATCCTACGAGCAGTACTTC	TRBD1	TRBV4-1	14	TRBJ2-7
CASSFYSYEQYF	TGTGCCAGCAGCTTCTACTCATACGAGCAGTACTTC	-	TRBV5-4	12	TRBJ2-7
CASRGPGGVRTEAFF	TGTGCCAGCAGGGGTCCCGGGGGGGTTCGGACTGAAGCTTTCTTT	-	TRBV19	15	TRBJ1-1
CASSLGRQETQYF	TGCGCCAGCAGCTTGGGCAGGCAAGAGACCCAGTACTTC	-	TRBV5-1	13	TRBJ2-5
CATLASGPYNEQFF	TGTGCCACCCTGGCTAGCGGGCCATACAATGAGCAGTTCTTC	TRBD2	TRBV28	14	TRBJ2-1
CASSINAPGEDGYTF	TGTGCCAGTAGTATAAACGCCCCGGGAGAAGATGGCTACACCTTC	-	TRBV19	15	TRBJ1-2
CASSSGLAGRSGELFF	TGTGCCAGCAGCTCGGGACTAGCGGGAAGATCCGGGGAGCTGTTTTTT	TRBD2	TRBV5-4	16	TRBJ2-2
CASSGRAGDTQYF	TGTGCCTCTAGCGGGAGGGCCGGAGATACGCAGTATTTT	TRBD2	TRBV7-3	13	TRBJ2-3
CASKFPEAGQETQYF	TGCGCCAGCAAATTCCCAGAGGCGGGACAAGAGACCCAGTACTTC	-	TRBV5-1	15	TRBJ2-5
CASRDPVLGGQGEAFF	TGCGCCAGCAGGGACCCTGTTCTAGGGGGTCAAGGTGAAGCTTTCTTT	-	TRBV10-2	16	TRBJ1-1
CASSSPGGQPQHF	TGTGCCAGCAGTTCTCCGGGTGGCCAGCCCCAGCATTTT	-	TRBV28	13	TRBJ1-5
CASSLEGRNQETQYF	TGTGCCAGCAGCTTGGAAGGGAGGAACCAAGAGACCCAGTACTTC	-	TRBV7-9	15	TRBJ2-5
CASRRQGSDNEQFF	TGTGCCAGTCGAAGACAGGGAAGCGACAATGAGCAGTTCTTC	TRBD1	TRBV19	14	TRBJ2-1
CASRGGRGYTF	TGCGCCAGCAGAGGGGGAAGGGGCTACACCTTC	-	TRBV5-1	11	TRBJ1-2
CASSSDRSYGYTF	TGTGCCAGCAGCTCGGACAGGTCCTATGGCTACACCTTC	TRBD1	TRBV7-9	13	TRBJ1-2
CASSIAWTGENTEAFF	TGTGCCAGTAGTATAGCTTGGACAGGGGAGAACACTGAAGCTTTCTTT	TRBD1	TRBV19	16	TRBJ1-1
CASSLGGRPTGELFF	TGTGCCAGCAGTCTCGGCGGGAGGCCGACCGGGGAGCTGTTTTTT	TRBD2	TRBV27	15	TRBJ2-2
CSATPGQGGNTIYF	TGCAGCGCAACACCGGGACAGGGTGGAAACACCATATATTTT	TRBD1	TRBV29-1	14	TRBJ1-3
CASSEGRRRTEAFF	TGTGCCAGCAGTGAAGGGAGACGGAGAACTGAAGCTTTCTTT	-	TRBV6-1	14	TRBJ1-1
CASSPPLEGLAGAVWYEQYF	TGTGCCAGCAGTCCACCTCTTGAAGGACTAGCGGGAGCGGTTTGGTACGAGCAGTACTTC	TRBD2	TRBV28	20	TRBJ2-7
CASRETGTGTDTQYF	TGCGCCAGCAGGGAGACAGGGACGGGCACAGATACGCAGTATTTT	TRBD1	TRBV5-1	15	TRBJ2-3
CASSRTPGVGYTF	TGCGCCAGCAGCCGGACCCCAGGGGTTGGCTACACCTTC	-	TRBV5-1	13	TRBJ1-2
CASSRRGTDTQYF	TGTGCCAGCAGCCGGCGGGGCACAGATACGCAGTATTTT	-	TRBV5-6	13	TRBJ2-3
CASRRQGEDEKLFF	TGTGCCAGCAGGCGACAGGGCGAGGATGAAAAACTGTTTTTT	TRBD1	TRBV27	14	TRBJ1-4